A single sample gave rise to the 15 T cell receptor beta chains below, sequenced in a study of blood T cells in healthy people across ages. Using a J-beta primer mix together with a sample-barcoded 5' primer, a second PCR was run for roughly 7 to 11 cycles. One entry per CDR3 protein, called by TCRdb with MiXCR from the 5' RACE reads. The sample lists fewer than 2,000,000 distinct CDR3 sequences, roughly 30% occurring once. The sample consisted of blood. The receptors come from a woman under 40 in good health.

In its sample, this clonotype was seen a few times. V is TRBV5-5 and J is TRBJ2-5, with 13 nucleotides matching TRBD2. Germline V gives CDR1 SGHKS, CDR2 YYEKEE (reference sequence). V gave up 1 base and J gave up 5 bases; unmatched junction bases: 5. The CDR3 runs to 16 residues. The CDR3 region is CASSLSLAGGPETQYF. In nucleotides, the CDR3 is TGTGCCAGCAGCTTGTCACTAGCGGGAGGGCCGGAGACCCAGTACTTC.

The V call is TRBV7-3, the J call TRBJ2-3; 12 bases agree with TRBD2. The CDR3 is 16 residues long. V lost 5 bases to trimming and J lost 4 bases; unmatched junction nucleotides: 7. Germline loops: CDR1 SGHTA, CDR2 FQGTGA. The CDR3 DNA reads TGTGCCAGCAGCCCGAGACTAGCGGGGGAGGCAGATACGCAGTATTTT. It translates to CASSPRLAGEADTQYF.

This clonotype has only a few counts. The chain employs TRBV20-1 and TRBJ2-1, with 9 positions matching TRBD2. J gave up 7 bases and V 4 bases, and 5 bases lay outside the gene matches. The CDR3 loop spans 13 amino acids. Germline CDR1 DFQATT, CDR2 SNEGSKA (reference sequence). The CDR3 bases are TGCAGTGCTATTAGCGGGAGACGAAATGAGCAGTTCTTC. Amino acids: CSAISGRRNEQFF.

The CDR3: CASSQLAGIDNEQYF. DNA of the CDR3: TGTGCCAGCAGTCAACTAGCGGGGATCGACAATGAGCAGTACTTC. The genes are TRBV28 and TRBJ2-7; 10 nucleotides align to TRBD2. V dropped 5 bases and J dropped 7; count of bases not matched to a gene: 11. The germline gives CDR1 MDHEN, CDR2 SYDVKM. The CDR3 contains 15 residues.

CDR3: CSASRDPYSNQPQHF. In DNA form, the CDR3 reads TGCAGTGCTAGTAGGGACCCTTATAGCAATCAGCCCCAGCATTTT. The V gene is TRBV20-1, the J gene TRBJ1-5; TRBD1 might be the D (5 bases). This CDR3 contains 15 residues. The ends were cut back, 3 bases at V and 0 bases at J, with 12 bases in the middle. Looked up from germline, CDR1 is DFQATT and CDR2 is SNEGSKA (reference sequence).

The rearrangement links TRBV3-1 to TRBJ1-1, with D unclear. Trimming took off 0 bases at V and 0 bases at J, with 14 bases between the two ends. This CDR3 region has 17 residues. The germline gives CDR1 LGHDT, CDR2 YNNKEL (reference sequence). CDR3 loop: CASSQDAVGVMNTEAFF. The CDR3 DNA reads TGTGCCAGCAGCCAAGATGCGGTGGGAGTAATGAACACTGAAGCTTTCTTT.

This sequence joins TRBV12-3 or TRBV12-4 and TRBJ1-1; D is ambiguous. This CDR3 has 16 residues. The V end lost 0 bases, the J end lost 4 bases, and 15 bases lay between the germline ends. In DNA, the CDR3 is TGTGCCAGCAGTTTAGCGACGGTCGGCTTCGGCACTGAAGCTTTCTTT. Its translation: CASSLATVGFGTEAFF.

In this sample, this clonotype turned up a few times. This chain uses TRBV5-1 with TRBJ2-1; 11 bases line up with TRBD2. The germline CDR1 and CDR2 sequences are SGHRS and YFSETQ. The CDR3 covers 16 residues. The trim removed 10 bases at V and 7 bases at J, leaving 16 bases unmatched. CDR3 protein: CAGRTEQIAGGNEQFF. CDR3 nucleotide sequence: TGCGCCGGACGGACGGAACAGATAGCGGGGGGGAATGAGCAGTTCTTC.

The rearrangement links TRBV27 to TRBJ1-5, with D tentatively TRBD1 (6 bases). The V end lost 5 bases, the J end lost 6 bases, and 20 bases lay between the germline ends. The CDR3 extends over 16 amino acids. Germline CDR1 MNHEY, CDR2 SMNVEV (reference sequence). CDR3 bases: TGTGCCAGCAGTCTAAATCTACAGGGTAGTTCTCAGCCCCAGCATTTT. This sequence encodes CASSLNLQGSSQPQHF.

In DNA, the CDR3 is TGTGCCAGCAGCTTGGCCCAGGGAAGTCCGTTCTTC. Translation: CASSLAQGSPFF. J is TRBJ2-1 and V is TRBV5-6; D perhaps matches TRBD1 (5 bases). The V end was cut by 0 bases, the J end by 15 bases, with 13 bases between. The CDR3 covers 12 residues. Per the germline V gene, CDR1 is SGHDT and CDR2 is YYEEEE. Full variable domain (remainder filled in from reference TRBV5-6 and TRBJ2-1): DAGVTQSPTHLIKTRGQQVTLRCSPKSGHDTVSWYQQALGQGPQFIFQYYEEEERQRGNFPDRFSGHQFPNYSSELNVNALLLGDSALYLCASSLAQGSPFFGPGTRLTVL.

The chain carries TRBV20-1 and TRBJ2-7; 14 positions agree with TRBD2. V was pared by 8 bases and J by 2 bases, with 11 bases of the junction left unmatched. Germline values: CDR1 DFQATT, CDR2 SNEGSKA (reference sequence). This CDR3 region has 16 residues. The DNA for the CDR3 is TGCAGTCCTGGGACCGGGACTAGCGGGAGTCCCTACGAGCAGTACTTC. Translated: CSPGTGTSGSPYEQYF.

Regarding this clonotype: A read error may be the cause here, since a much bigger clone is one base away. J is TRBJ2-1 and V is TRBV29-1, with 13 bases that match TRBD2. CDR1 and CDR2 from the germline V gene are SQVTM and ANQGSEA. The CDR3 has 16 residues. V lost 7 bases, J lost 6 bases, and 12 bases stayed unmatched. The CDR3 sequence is CSADGFRLAGGNEQFF. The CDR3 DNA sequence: TGCAGCGCAGACGGTTTTAGACTAGCGGGGGGCAATGAGCAGTTCTTC.

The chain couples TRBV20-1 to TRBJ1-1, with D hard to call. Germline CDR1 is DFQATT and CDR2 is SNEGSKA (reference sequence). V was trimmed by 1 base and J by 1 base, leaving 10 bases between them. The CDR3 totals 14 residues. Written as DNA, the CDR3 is TGCAGTGCTAGAGTTCGGATGACGAACACTGAAGCTTTCTTT. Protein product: CSARVRMTNTEAFF.

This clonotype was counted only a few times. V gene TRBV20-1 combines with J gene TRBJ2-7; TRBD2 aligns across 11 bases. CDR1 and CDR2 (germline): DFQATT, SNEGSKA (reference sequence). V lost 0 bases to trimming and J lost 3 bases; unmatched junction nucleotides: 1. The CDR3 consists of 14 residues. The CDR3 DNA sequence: TGCAGTGCTAGAGAGGGGACTAGCGGCTACGAGCAGTACTTC. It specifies CSAREGTSGYEQYF.

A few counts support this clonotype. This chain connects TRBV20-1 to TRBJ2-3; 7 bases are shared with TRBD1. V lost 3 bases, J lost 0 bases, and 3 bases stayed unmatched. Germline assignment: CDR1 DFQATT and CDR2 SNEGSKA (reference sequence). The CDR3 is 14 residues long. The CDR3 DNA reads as TGCAGTGCTAGGGACAGGAATAGCACAGATACGCAGTATTTT. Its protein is CSARDRNSTDTQYF.